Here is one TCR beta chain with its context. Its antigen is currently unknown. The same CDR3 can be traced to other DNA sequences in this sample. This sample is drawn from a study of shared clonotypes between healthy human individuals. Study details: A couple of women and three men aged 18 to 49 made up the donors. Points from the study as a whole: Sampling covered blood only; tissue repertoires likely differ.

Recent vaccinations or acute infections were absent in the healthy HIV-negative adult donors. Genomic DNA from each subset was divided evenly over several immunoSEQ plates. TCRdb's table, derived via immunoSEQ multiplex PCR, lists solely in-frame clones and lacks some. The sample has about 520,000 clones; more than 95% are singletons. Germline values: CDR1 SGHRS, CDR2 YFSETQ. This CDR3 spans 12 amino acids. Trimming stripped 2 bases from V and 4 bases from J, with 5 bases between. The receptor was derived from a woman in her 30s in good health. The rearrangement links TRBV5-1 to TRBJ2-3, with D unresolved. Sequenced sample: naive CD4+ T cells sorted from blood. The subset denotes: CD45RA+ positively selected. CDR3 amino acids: CASSLVADTQYF. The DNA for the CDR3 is TGCGCCAGCAGCTTAGTGGCAGATACGCAGTATTTT.